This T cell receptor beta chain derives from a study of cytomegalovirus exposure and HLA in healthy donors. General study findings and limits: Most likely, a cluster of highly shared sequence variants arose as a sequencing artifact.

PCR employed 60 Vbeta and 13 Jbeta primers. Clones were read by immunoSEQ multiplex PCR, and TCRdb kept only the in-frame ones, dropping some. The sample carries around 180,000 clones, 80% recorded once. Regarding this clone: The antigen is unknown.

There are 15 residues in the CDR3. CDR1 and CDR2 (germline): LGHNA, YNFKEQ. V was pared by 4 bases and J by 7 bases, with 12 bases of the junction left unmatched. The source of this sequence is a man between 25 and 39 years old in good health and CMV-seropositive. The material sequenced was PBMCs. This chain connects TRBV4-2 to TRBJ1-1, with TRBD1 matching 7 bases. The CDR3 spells CASSLGDREANEAFF. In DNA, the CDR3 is TGTGCCAGCAGCCTTGGAGACAGGGAGGCCAATGAAGCTTTCTTT.